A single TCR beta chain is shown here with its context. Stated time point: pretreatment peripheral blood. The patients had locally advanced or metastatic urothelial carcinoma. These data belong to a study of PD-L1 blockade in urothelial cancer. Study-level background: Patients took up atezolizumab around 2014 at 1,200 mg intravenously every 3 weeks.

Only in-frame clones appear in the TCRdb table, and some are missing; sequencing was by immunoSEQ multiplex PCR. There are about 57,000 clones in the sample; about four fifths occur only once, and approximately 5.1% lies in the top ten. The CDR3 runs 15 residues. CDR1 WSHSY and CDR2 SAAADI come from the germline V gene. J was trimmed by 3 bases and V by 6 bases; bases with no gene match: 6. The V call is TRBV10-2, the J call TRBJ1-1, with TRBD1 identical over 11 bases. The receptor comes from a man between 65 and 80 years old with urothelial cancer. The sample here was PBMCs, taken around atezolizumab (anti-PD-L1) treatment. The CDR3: CASSNPGQGDTEAFF. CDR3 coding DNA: TGCGCCAGCAGCAACCCGGGACAGGGGGACACTGAAGCTTTCTTT.